This is a list of T cell receptor beta chains from one sample in a study of blood T cell repertoires in COVID-19. The table came from immunoSEQ multiplex PCR; TCRdb's copy has only in-frame clones and leaves some out. Of 400,000 or so clones listed, approximately 87% were seen once; the top ten hold about 2.1%. The sequenced sample consisted of PBMCs or T cells enriched from blood (not recorded which). The origin of the receptors is a man aged 35 to 55 in a cohort exposed to, infected with or recovered from COVID-19 (not recorded which). The CDR3 runs from the conserved cysteine through the conserved F or W. D genes are given only for firm matches. Where a row states a size, it is once, few, many or the class of an expanded clone; other rows omit it.

J gene,V gene,D gene,clone size,CDR3 protein,CDR3 DNA
TRBJ2-1,TRBV10-3,TRBD2,NA,CAISELEREFNEQFF,TGTGCCATCAGTGAGCTTGAGCGGGAGTTCAATGAGCAGTTCTTC
TRBJ1-6,TRBV3-1/TRBV3-2,TRBD1,NA,CASSLRHGTGYSPLHF,TGTGCCAGCAGCCTTAGGCATGGGACAGGGTATTCACCCCTCCACTTT
TRBJ2-2,TRBV10-2,TRBD2,NA,CASRPTGTSSTGELFF,TGCGCCAGCAGACCCACCGGGACTAGCAGCACCGGGGAGCTGTTTTTT
TRBJ1-5,TRBV7-2,NA,NA,CASSRQERQPQHF,TGTGCCAGCAGCCGACAGGAACGACAGCCCCAGCATTTT
TRBJ2-1,TRBV29-1,NA,NA,CSVGGRSYNEQFF,TGCAGCGTGGGCGGCAGGTCCTACAATGAGCAGTTCTTC
TRBJ2-7,TRBV7-9,NA,NA,CASSSSAASYEQYF,TGTGCCAGCAGTTCCAGCGCGGCCTCCTACGAGCAGTACTTC
TRBJ2-7,TRBV4-1,NA,NA,CASSQDRGQGSYEQYF,TGCGCCAGCAGCCAAGACAGGGGCCAGGGATCCTACGAGCAGTACTTC
TRBJ1-6,TRBV18,TRBD1,NA,CASSSRGQGTNSYNSPLHF,TGTGCCAGCTCGTCGAGGGGACAGGGGACCAACTCCTATAATTCACCCCTCCACTTT
TRBJ2-2,TRBV18,TRBD1,NA,CASSPDRAIRTGELFF,TGTGCCAGCTCACCCGACAGGGCGATAAGAACCGGGGAGCTGTTTTTT
TRBJ2-5,TRBV5-1,TRBD2,NA,CASSFTSDPETQYF,TGCGCCAGCAGCTTCACTAGCGACCCAGAGACCCAGTACTTC
TRBJ2-2,TRBV18,TRBD2,few,CASSPQAGGTGELFF,TGTGCCAGCTCACCCCAAGCGGGAGGCACCGGGGAGCTGTTTTTT
TRBJ1-5,TRBV6-5,NA,few,CASDLPDSMSQPQHF,TGTGCCAGCGACCTCCCGGACAGTATGAGTCAGCCCCAGCATTTT
TRBJ2-4,TRBV2,TRBD2,NA,CASSVREGNIQYF,TGTGCCAGCAGTGTCAGGGAGGGAAACATTCAGTACTTC
TRBJ2-3,TRBV3-1/TRBV3-2,NA,NA,CASSPRLAGDTQYF,TGTGCCAGCAGCCCCCGGCTAGCCGGAGATACGCAGTATTTT
TRBJ2-1,TRBV7-6,NA,NA,CASSPQASDYNEQFF,TGTGCCAGCAGCCCCCAAGCGTCCGACTACAATGAGCAGTTCTTC
TRBJ2-1,TRBV6-2/TRBV6-3,TRBD1,NA,CASSPHGTGSFEQFF,TGTGCCAGCAGTCCCCACGGGACAGGTAGTTTTGAGCAGTTCTTC
TRBJ2-5,TRBV11-2,NA,NA,CASSGASGQETQYF,TGTGCCAGCAGCGGCGCAAGCGGACAAGAGACCCAGTACTTC
TRBJ2-1,TRBV10-3,NA,NA,CAISESNYPNSYNEQFF,TGTGCCATCAGTGAGTCGAACTACCCAAACTCCTACAATGAGCAGTTCTTC
TRBJ2-3,TRBV5-1,TRBD2,NA,CASRTSGSDTQYF,TGCGCCAGCAGGACTAGCGGGAGTGATACGCAGTATTTT